This passage covers 8 T cell receptor beta chains from one sample sequenced in a study of shared clonotypes between healthy human individuals. Libraries were prepared by immunoSEQ multiplex PCR; TCRdb keeps only in-frame clonotypes and omits some of them. The sample contains about 2.4 million clones, approximately 93% of which appear only once. Material for sequencing was naive CD4+ T cells from PBMCs. Regarding subset: CD45RA+ positively selected. The receptors stem from a man aged 18 to 29 in good health. Some clones in this sample may be carry-over from other donors' samples.

V gene TRBV7-2 combines with J gene TRBJ2-7, with 7 bases fitting TRBD2. This CDR3 is 13 amino acids long. The germline V gene has CDR1 SGHTA and CDR2 FQGNSA. With V trimmed by 1 base and J by 10 bases, 7 bases remained unmatched. For the CDR3, the DNA is TGTGCCAGCAGCTTAGGGTCGCGGGAGATCCAGTACTTC. Encoded protein: CASSLGSREIQYF.

The chain employs TRBV28 and TRBJ1-3, with 10 positions matching TRBD1. J lost 7 bases, V lost 4 bases, and 7 bases had no gene match. Germline CDR1 is MDHEN and CDR2 is SYDVKM. CDR3 size: 15 residues. Here the CDR3 DNA reads TGTGCCAGCAGTTCATTCCGGGACAGGGGCAACACCATATATTTT. It yields the protein CASSSFRDRGNTIYF.

V gene TRBV28 combines with J gene TRBJ1-5, with no clear D. The germline V and J ends were trimmed by 5 bases and 1 base, with 15 bases remaining between them. In germline, CDR1 is MDHEN, CDR2 SYDVKM. The CDR3 has 16 residues. Here the CDR3 DNA reads TGTGCCAGCAGTCCCACTTGGGCCCGGAGCAATCAGCCCCAGCATTTT. It specifies CASSPTWARSNQPQHF.

V is TRBV28 and J is TRBJ1-5; D remains ambiguous. Between the trimmed V and J ends, which lost 6 bases and 0 bases, there was a span of 6 bases. Germline values: CDR1 MDHEN, CDR2 SYDVKM. The CDR3 contains 13 residues. Here the CDR3 DNA reads TGTGCCAGCAGGTCGGTTAGCAATCAGCCCCAGCATTTT. Its translation: CASRSVSNQPQHF.

CDR3 coding DNA: TGTGCCAGCAGTTTATCAGGGGCGAACCAAGAGACCCAGTACTTC. Its translation is CASSLSGANQETQYF. The rearrangement joins TRBV28 to TRBJ2-5; possibly TRBD1 for D (6 bases). Trimming shortened V by 1 base and J by 0 bases, and 9 bases separated the two germline ends. Per germline, CDR1 MDHEN and CDR2 SYDVKM. CDR3 length: 15 residues.

V and J are TRBV4-2 and TRBJ2-7; TRBD1 is a possible D gene (7 bases). V lost 4 bases and J 6 bases, leaving 22 bases between the germline ends. Germline CDR1 LGHNA, CDR2 YNFKEQ. This CDR3 is 16 amino acids long. CDR3 loop: CASSPTMRGLATEQYF. Written as DNA, the CDR3 is TGTGCCAGCAGCCCCACAATGAGGGGGCTAGCGACCGAGCAGTACTTC.

As for this clone: In the same sample, other DNA sequences code for this CDR3. V is TRBV11-2 and J is TRBJ2-5; possibly TRBD2 for D (6 bases). The V end lost 1 base, the J end lost 5 bases, and 11 bases lay between the germline ends. The CDR3 length is 14 residues. CDR1 SGHAT and CDR2 FQNNGV come from the germline V gene. The DNA for the CDR3 is TGTGCCAGCAGCTTAGGAAGTGGAGGGGAGACCCAGTACTTC. This translates into CASSLGSGGETQYF.

This rearrangement joins TRBV5-1 to TRBJ2-1; TRBD2 matches at 7 bases. The germline CDR1 and CDR2 sequences are SGHRS and YFSETQ. V was clipped by 6 bases and J by 0 bases; unmatched bases: 9. This CDR3 is 16 amino acids long. The CDR3 loop is CASTAAGGSSYNEQFF. The CDR3 bases are TGCGCCAGCACCGCGGCCGGCGGGAGCTCCTACAATGAGCAGTTCTTC.